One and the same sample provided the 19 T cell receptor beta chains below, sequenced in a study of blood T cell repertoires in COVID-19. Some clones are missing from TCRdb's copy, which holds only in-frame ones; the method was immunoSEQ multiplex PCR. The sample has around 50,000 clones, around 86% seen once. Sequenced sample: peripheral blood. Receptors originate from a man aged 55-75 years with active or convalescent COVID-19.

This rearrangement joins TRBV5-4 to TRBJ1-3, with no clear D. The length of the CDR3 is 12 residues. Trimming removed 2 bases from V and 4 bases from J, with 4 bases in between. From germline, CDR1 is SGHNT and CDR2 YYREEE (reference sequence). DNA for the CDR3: TGTGCCAGCAGCTTCCAGGGAAACACCATATATTTT. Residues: CASSFQGNTIYF.

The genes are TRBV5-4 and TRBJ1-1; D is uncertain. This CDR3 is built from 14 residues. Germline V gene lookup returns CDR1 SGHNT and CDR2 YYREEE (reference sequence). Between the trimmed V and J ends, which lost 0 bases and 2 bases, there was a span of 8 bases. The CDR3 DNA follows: TGTGCCAGCAGCTTGGGCGGCCCCAACACTGAAGCTTTCTTT. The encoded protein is CASSLGGPNTEAFF.

The CDR3, as DNA: TGTGCCAGCAGCTTATCGGGACAGTCCAAGTACAATGAGCAGTTCTTC. Amino acids: CASSLSGQSKYNEQFF. V gene TRBV7-9 combines with J gene TRBJ2-1; 7 bases align to TRBD1. Germline CDR1 SEHNR, CDR2 FQNEAQ (reference sequence). After removal of 2 bases from V and 4 bases from J, the junction contained 8 bases not matched to a gene. The CDR3 runs to 16 residues.

This chain's CDR3 is CASSGVGPRDREGLYEQYF. The CDR3 DNA follows: TGTGCCAGCAGCGGAGTGGGGCCCCGGGACAGGGAAGGCCTTTACGAGCAGTACTTC. The genes are TRBV7-9 and TRBJ2-7; 9 bases are shared with TRBD1. Trimming at V came to 5 bases and at J to 4 bases, leaving 21 bases not matched to a gene. Germline V gene data show CDR1 as SEHNR and CDR2 as FQNEAQ (reference sequence). This CDR3 spans 19 amino acids.

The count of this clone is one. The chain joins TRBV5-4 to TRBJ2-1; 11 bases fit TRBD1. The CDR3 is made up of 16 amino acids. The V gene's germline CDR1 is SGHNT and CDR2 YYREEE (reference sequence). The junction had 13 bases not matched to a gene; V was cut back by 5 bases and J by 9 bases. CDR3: CASSTAAGQGASEQFF. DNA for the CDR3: TGTGCCAGCAGTACGGCCGCCGGACAGGGGGCTAGTGAGCAGTTCTTC. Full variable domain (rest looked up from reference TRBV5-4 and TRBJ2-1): ETGVTQSPTHLIKTRGQQVTLRCSSQSGHNTVSWYQQALGQGPQFIFQYYREEENGRGNFPPRFSGLQFPNYSSELNVNALELDDSALYLCASSTAAGQGASEQFFGPGTRLTVL.

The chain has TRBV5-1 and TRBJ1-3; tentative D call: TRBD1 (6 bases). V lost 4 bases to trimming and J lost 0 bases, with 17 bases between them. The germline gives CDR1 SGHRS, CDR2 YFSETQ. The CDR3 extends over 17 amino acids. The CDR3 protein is CASSPLDSRFSGNTIYF. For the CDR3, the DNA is TGCGCCAGCAGCCCTCTGGACAGCCGCTTCTCTGGAAACACCATATATTTT. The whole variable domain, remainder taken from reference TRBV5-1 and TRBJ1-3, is KAGVTQTPRYLIKTRGQQVTLSCSPISGHRSVSWYQQTPGQGLQFLFEYFSETQRNKGNFPGRFSGRQFSNSRSEMNVSTLELGDSALYLCASSPLDSRFSGNTIYFGEGSWLTVV.

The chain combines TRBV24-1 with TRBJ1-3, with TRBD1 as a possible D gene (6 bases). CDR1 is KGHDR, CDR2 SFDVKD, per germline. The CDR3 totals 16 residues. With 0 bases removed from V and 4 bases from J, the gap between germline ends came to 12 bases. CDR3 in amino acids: CATSDLSRGGGNTIYF. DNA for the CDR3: TGTGCCACCAGTGATTTGTCCAGGGGTGGAGGAAACACCATATATTTT.

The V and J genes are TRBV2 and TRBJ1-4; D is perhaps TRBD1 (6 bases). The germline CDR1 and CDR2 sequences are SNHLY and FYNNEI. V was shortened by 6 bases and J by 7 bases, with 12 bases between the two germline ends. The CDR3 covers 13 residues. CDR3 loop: CASSYRVAEKLFF. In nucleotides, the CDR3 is TGTGCCAGCAGCTACAGGGTGGCTGAAAAACTGTTTTTT.

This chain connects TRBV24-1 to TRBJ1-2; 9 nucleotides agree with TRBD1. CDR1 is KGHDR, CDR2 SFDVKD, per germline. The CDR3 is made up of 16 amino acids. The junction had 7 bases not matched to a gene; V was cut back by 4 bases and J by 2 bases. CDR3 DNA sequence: TGTGCCACCAGTGAGTCTCCGGGACAGGGAAACTATGGCTACACCTTC. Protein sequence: CATSESPGQGNYGYTF.

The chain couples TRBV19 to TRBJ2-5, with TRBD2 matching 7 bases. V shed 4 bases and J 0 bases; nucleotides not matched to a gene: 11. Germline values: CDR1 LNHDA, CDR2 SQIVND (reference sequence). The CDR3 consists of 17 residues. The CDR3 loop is CASSTLNSGPYQETQYF. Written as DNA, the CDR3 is TGTGCCAGTAGTACCCTAAATAGCGGGCCGTACCAAGAGACCCAGTACTTC.

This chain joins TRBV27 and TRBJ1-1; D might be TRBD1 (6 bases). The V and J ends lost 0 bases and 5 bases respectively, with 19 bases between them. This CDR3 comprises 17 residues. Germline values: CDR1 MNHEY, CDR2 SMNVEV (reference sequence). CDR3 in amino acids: CASSLSGGAYIVTEAFF. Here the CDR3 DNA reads TGTGCCAGCAGTTTATCTGGGGGCGCATATATTGTTACTGAAGCTTTCTTT.

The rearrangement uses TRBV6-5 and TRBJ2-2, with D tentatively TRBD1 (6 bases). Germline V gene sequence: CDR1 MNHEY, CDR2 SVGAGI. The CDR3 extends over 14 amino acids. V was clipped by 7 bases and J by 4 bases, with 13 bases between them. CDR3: CASTRDTFTGELFF. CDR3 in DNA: TGTGCCAGCACCCGGGACACCTTCACCGGGGAGCTGTTTTTT.

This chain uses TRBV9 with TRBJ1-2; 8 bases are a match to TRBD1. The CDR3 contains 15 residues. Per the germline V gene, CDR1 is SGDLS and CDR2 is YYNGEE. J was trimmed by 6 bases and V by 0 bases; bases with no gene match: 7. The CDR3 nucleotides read TGTGCCAGCAGCGTAGGGGACAGGAATCGCAATGGCTACACCTTC. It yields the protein CASSVGDRNRNGYTF.

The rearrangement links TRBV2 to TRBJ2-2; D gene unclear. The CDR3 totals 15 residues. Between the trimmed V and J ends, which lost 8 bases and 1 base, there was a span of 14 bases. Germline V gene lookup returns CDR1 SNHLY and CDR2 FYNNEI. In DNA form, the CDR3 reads TGTGCCAGCGGGGAAGGCAGGAAGAACACCGGGGAGCTGTTTTTT. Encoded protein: CASGEGRKNTGELFF.

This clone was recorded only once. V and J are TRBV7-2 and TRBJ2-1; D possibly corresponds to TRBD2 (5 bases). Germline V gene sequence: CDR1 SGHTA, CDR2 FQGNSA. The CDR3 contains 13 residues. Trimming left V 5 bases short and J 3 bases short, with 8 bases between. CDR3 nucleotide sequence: TGTGCCAGCAGCCGAGACTACTACAATGAGCAGTTCTTC. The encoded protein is CASSRDYYNEQFF. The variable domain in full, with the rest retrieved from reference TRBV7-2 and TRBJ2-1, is GAGVSQSPSNKVTEKGKDVELRCDPISGHTALYWYRQSLGQGLEFLIYFQGNSAPDKSGLPSDRFSAERTGGSVSTLTIQRTQQEDSAVYLCASSRDYYNEQFFGPGTRLTVL.

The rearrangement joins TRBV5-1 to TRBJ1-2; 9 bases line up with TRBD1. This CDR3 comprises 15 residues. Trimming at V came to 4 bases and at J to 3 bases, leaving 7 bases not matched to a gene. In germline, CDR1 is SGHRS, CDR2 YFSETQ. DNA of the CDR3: TGCGCCAGCAGCCAAAGGACAGGGGTAGACTATGGCTACACCTTC. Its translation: CASSQRTGVDYGYTF.

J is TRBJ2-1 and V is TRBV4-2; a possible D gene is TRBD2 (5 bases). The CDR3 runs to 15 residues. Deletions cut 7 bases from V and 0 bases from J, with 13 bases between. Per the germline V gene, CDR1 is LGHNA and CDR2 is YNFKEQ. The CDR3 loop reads CASKERSSSYNEQFF. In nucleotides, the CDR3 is TGTGCCAGCAAGGAGCGGTCGAGCTCCTACAATGAGCAGTTCTTC.

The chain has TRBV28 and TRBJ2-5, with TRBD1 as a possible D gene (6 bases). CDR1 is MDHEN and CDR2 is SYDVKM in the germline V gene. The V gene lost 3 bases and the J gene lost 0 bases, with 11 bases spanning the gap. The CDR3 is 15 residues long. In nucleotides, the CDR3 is TGTGCCAGCAGTTTGACAGGAGAAAACCAAGAGACCCAGTACTTC. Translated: CASSLTGENQETQYF.

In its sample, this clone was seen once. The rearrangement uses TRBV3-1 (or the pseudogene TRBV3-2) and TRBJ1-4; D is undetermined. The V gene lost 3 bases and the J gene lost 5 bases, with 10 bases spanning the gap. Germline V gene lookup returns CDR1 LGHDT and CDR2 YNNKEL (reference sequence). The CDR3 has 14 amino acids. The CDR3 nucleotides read TGTGCCAGCAGCCAGGCTAGAGCAAATGAAAAACTGTTTTTT. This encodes CASSQARANEKLFF.